Included here is one T cell receptor beta chain sequence, with context. Germline V CDR1 and CDR2: SNHLY, FYNNEI. V was cut by 5 bases and J by 10 bases, with 20 bases left in between. The CDR3 totals 14 residues. This record comes from a study of blood T cell repertoires in COVID-19. As originally analysed: The authors estimated nucleated cell counts from reference gene primer amplification. The data were produced by immunoSEQ multiplex PCR, yet TCRdb's version contains in-frame clones alone and is incomplete. V and J calls and clone size are copied from that table; D and trimming were computed from the DNA. The table records fewer than 150,000 clones, roughly 79% of them present only once.

The origin of this receptor is an older man with acute or convalescent COVID-19. The rearrangement links TRBV2 to TRBJ1-2; D remains ambiguous. The specimen sequenced was peripheral blood. The CDR3 nucleotides are TGTGCCAGCAGTAAGATGGAGGTAGCACCGTCCTACACCTTC. As protein: CASSKMEVAPSYTF.